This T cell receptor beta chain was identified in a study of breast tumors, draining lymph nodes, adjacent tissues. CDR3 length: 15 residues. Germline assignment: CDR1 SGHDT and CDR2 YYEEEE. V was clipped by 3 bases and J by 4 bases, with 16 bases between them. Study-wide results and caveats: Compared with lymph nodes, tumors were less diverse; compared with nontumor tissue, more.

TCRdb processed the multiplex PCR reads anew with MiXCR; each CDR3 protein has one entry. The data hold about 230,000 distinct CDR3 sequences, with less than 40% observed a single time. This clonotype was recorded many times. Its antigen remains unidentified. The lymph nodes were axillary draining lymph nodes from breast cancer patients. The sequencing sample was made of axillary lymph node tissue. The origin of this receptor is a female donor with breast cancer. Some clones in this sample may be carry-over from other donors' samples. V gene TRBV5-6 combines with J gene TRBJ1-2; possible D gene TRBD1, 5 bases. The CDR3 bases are TGTGCCAGCAGCTCGGGGGTCCTCCTGAGCTATGGCTACACCTTC. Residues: CASSSGVLLSYGYTF. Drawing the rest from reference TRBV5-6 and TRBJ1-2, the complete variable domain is DAGVTQSPTHLIKTRGQQVTLRCSPKSGHDTVSWYQQALGQGPQFIFQYYEEEERQRGNFPDRFSGHQFPNYSSELNVNALLLGDSALYLCASSSGVLLSYGYTFGSGTRLTVV.